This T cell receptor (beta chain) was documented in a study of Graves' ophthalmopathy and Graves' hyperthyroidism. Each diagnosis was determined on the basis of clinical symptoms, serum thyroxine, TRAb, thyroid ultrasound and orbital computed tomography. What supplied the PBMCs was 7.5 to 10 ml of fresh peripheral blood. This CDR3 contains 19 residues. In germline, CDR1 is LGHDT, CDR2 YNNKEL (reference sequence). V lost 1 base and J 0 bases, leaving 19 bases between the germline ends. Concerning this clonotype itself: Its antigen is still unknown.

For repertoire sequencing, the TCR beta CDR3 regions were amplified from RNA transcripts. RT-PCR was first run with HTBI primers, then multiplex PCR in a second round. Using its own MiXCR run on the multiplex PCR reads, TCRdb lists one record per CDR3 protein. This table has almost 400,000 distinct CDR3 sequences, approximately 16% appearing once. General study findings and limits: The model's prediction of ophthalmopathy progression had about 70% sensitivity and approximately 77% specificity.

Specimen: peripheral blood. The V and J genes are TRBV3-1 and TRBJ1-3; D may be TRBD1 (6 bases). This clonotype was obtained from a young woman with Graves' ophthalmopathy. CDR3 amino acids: CASSQVLGQRVNSGNTIYF. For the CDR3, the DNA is TGTGCCAGCAGCCAAGTCCTTGGACAGAGGGTAAACTCTGGAAACACCATATATTTT.